The 27 T cell receptor beta chains below come from one sample, sequenced in a study of CD8+ T cells in alopecia areata. Reverse transcribed after extraction, RNA yielded cDNA as the sequencing template. Using immunoSEQ multiplex PCR, the repertoire was profiled, and TCRdb retains in-frame clones only, with some absent. This sample has 200,000 to 300,000 clones, each found more than once. Sorting used CD4, CD8alpha, NKG2D, NKG2ACE and other markers on pooled cutaneous lymph node cells. The sequencing sample was made of CD4+ T cells sorted from a lymph node. Every receptor here comes from a C3H/HeJ mouse with alopecia areata. MHC haplotype: H2-k.

Details on this clone: The listed genes are named as in mouse. The read ends 3 residues early relative to the CDR3; the germline J gene fills the gap. In the same sample, other DNA sequences code for this CDR3. V gene TRBV31 combines with J gene TRBJ1-6; 10 nucleotides match TRBD1. TRBJ1-6 qualifies as an ORF whose function is uncertain. The length of the CDR3 is 15 residues. After removal of 0 bases from V and 5 bases from J, the junction contained 1 base not matched to a gene. Germline loops: CDR1 GKSSPN, CDR2 SITVG. CDR3 DNA, as far as it was read: TGTGCCTGGAGTCTAGACAGGGGGCATAATTCGCCC. The encoded protein is CAWSLDRGHNSP. The full CDR3 protein reads CAWSLDRGHNSPLYF.

For this clone: Gene names are mouse gene names. The read terminates 4 residues before the CDR3 end, so the remaining end is supplied by the germline J gene. This chain uses TRBV31 with TRBJ2-7, with TRBD2 matching 8 bases. This CDR3 contains 13 residues. V lost 5 bases to trimming and J lost 0 bases; unmatched junction nucleotides: 3. The V gene's germline CDR1 is GKSSPN and CDR2 SITVG. This chain's CDR3 is CAWRLGSSYEQYF. The DNA read from the CDR3 is TGTGCCTGGCGACTGGGGAGCTCCTAT.

Comments on this clone: Gene names and germline match the mouse. Read sequence stops 4 residues before the CDR3 end, and the germline J gene provides the missing end. The chain has TRBV1 and TRBJ2-1, with unresolved D. The germline gives CDR1 NSQYPW, CDR2 LRSPGD (reference sequence). The CDR3 runs to 13 residues. V shed 4 bases and J shed 0 bases, with 4 bases lying between them. CDR3 amino acids: CTCSVNNYAEQFF. CDR3 DNA (partial): TGCACCTGCAGTGTCAATAACTATGCT.

Concerning this clone itself: All gene names here are mouse names. CDR3 bases read: TGTGCCAGCAGCGCAGGGACTGGGGATAACTATGCT. As protein: CASSAGTGDNYA. The whole CDR3 reads CASSAGTGDNYAEQFF. The chain couples TRBV5 to TRBJ2-1; 10 bases map to TRBD2. With the read ending 4 residues before the CDR3 end, the germline J gene is used to fill in that end. Germline lookup yields CDR1 LGHNA and CDR2 YNLKQL (reference sequence). This CDR3 is 16 amino acids long. Trimming took 5 bases from V and 0 from J; bases not matched to a gene: 4.

In this sample, this clone turned up a few times. Mouse names are used for the genes. The read gets to within 4 residues of the CDR3 end, and the germline J gene fills in the rest. The chain uses TRBV31 and TRBJ1-1; TRBD1 is a possible D gene (6 bases). Germline assignment: CDR1 GKSSPN and CDR2 SITVG. The CDR3 contains 14 residues. V gave up 5 bases and J gave up 1 base, with 14 bases separating them. Partial CDR3 DNA: TGTGCCTGGGTCAGGGGAGGGGGAAACACA. Protein sequence: CAWVRGGGNT. The CDR3, in full, reads CAWVRGGGNTEVFF. Supplemented by reference TRBV31 and TRBJ1-1, the full variable domain reads AQTIHQWPVAEIKAVGSPLSLGCTIKGKSSPNLYWYWQATGGTLQQLFYSITVGQVESVVQLNLSASRPKDDQFILSTEKLLLSHSGFYLCAWVRGGGNTEVFFGKGTRLTVV.

In regard to this clone: The gene names here belong to mouse. With the read ending 4 residues before the CDR3 end, the germline J gene is used to fill in that end. The chain couples TRBV1 to TRBJ2-1; 10 bases map to TRBD1. Germline CDR1 and CDR2: NSQYPW and LRSPGD (reference sequence). The length of the CDR3 is 15 residues. V shed 1 base and J 5 bases; nucleotides not matched to a gene: 2. The chain's CDR3 is CTCSAGGQGNAEQFF. Partial CDR3 DNA: TGCACCTGCAGTGCAGGGGGACAGGGGAATGCT.

This clone came up a few times. The genes and germline here are from mouse. Read sequence stops 4 residues before the CDR3 end, and the germline J gene provides the missing end. The chain employs TRBV3 and TRBJ1-1; 7 bases agree with TRBD1. The V segment lost 2 bases and the J segment 3 bases; nucleotides outside the gene matches: 3. Germline V lookup: CDR1 SNHLY, CDR2 FYNGKV (reference sequence). The CDR3 is made up of 14 amino acids. CDR3 loop: CASSLRQGDTEVFF. The sequenced part of the CDR3 DNA is TGTGCCAGCAGCTTAAGACAGGGAGACACA.

Concerning this clone itself: Genes here carry mouse names. The missing CDR3 end, 4 residues past where the read stops, is filled in from the germline J gene. V and J are TRBV13-1 and TRBJ2-1; 9 nucleotides agree with TRBD1. The CDR3 totals 15 residues. Germline V gene data show CDR1 as NSHNY and CDR2 as SYGAGN. V was clipped by 3 bases and J by 4 bases; unmatched bases: 5. Incomplete CDR3 DNA: TGTGCCAGCAGTGCCACCGGGACAGGGTATGCT. Residues: CASSATGTGYA. The CDR3 reads in full as CASSATGTGYAEQFF.

Concerning this clone: The gene symbols are mouse symbols. The read is 4 residues too short to cover the CDR3 end, so that end is filled in from the germline J gene. The chain combines TRBV13-3 with TRBJ1-2; 7 bases align to TRBD1. CDR3 size: 17 residues. The germline V gene encodes CDR1 NNHDY and CDR2 SYVADS. J gave up 2 bases and V 0 bases, and 10 bases lay outside the gene matches. The CDR3 DNA, read in part, is TGTGCCAGCAGTGATGGGAGGGGGCGAACGGGCAACTCC. Its translation is CASSDGRGRTGNS. The CDR3 as a whole reads CASSDGRGRTGNSDYTF.

Notes on this clone: These gene names are mouse names. The sequence runs out 4 residues before the end of the CDR3; the remainder is reconstructed from the germline J gene. The rearrangement links TRBV31 to TRBJ2-3; 7 bases fit TRBD2. This CDR3 is built from 16 residues. The germline gives CDR1 GKSSPN, CDR2 SITVG. The V segment lost 0 bases and the J segment 0 bases; nucleotides outside the gene matches: 6. The CDR3 protein is CAWSLGRGGSAETLYF. The part of the CDR3 DNA that was read is TGTGCCTGGAGTCTAGGTCGGGGGGGTAGTGCAGAA.

In this sample, this clone turned up a few times. Genes here carry mouse names. Read coverage stops 4 residues before the CDR3 terminus; the germline J gene supplies the remainder. The chain is built from TRBV19 and TRBJ2-7; TRBD2 agrees at 9 bases. CDR1 and CDR2 (germline): FNHDT, SITEND (reference sequence). The CDR3 length is 13 residues. The CDR3 sequence is CASRNWGADEQYF. CDR3 bases read: TGTGCCAGCAGGAACTGGGGGGCTGAT.

A note on this clone: Gene names and germline match the mouse. The sequenced fragment ends 4 residues before the CDR3 boundary, so the rest is inferred from the germline J gene. The chain recombines TRBV1 with TRBJ2-4; D unclear. The CDR3 extends over 12 amino acids. The V gene's germline CDR1 is NSQYPW and CDR2 LRSPGD (reference sequence). The CDR3 region is CTCSEGLNTLYF. The sequenced CDR3 bases are TGCACCTGCAGTGAGGGTCTAAAC. The variable domain in full, with the rest retrieved from reference TRBV1 and TRBJ2-4, is VTLLEQNPRWRLVPRGQAVNLRCILKNSQYPWMSWYQQDLQKQLQWLFTLRSPGDKEVKSLPGADYLATRVTDTELRLQVANMSQGRTLYCTCSEGLNTLYFGAGTRLSVL.

This clone turned up a few times. The listed genes are named as in mouse. Coverage ceases 4 residues before the CDR3 finishes, and the germline J gene fills in the end. The chain is built from TRBV1 and TRBJ1-1; 8 bases are shared with TRBD1. This CDR3 spans 15 amino acids. CDR1 is NSQYPW, CDR2 LRSPGD, per germline (reference sequence). V gave up 1 base and J gave up 1 base; unmatched junction bases: 2. CDR3 sequence: CTCSAVGTGNTEVFF. CDR3 DNA, as far as it was read: TGCACCTGCAGTGCAGTCGGGACAGGGAACACA. Full variable domain (missing parts from reference TRBV1 and TRBJ1-1): VTLLEQNPRWRLVPRGQAVNLRCILKNSQYPWMSWYQQDLQKQLQWLFTLRSPGDKEVKSLPGADYLATRVTDTELRLQVANMSQGRTLYCTCSAVGTGNTEVFFGKGTRLTVV.

This clone was found a few times. Gene names follow the mouse nomenclature. The read finishes 3 residues shy of the CDR3 end, and the germline J gene is used to complete it. Other DNA sequences from this sample encode an identical CDR3 as well. The rearrangement links TRBV13-3 to TRBJ1-6, with D perhaps matching TRBD1 (6 bases). TRBJ1-6 has ORF status, its function being uncertain. There are 15 residues in the CDR3. Trimming cost V 4 bases and J 4 bases, with 12 bases left between them. Germline values: CDR1 NNHDY, CDR2 SYVADS. CDR3 bases read: TGTGCCAGCAGTCCCGGGACAAAATATAATTCGCCC. It specifies CASSPGTKYNSP. From start to end, the CDR3 is CASSPGTKYNSPLYF.

About this clone itself: The listed genes are named as in mouse. The read falls 4 residues short of the CDR3 end, and the missing part is taken from the germline J gene. Within the sample, other DNA sequences also encode this same CDR3. The chain carries TRBV13-3 and TRBJ2-3, with D possibly TRBD1 on 5 matching bases. V was cut by 2 bases and J by 2 bases, with 9 bases left in between. CDR1 is NNHDY, CDR2 SYVADS, per germline. CDR3 length equals 14 residues. CDR3 in amino acids: CASSERQSAETLYF. The DNA read from the CDR3 is TGTGCCAGCAGTGAAAGACAGTCTGCAGAA.

This clone was seen more than once but under ten times. Germline and genes: mouse. CDR3 protein: CAWIMGSAETLYF. The sequenced CDR3 bases are TGTGCCTGGATTATGGGTAGTGCAGAA. The chain has TRBV31 and TRBJ2-3; D not certain. The read ends 4 residues before the CDR3 terminus; that terminus is restored from the germline J gene. Trimming took 4 bases from V and 0 from J, leaving 8 bases between them. CDR1 is GKSSPN and CDR2 is SITVG in the germline V gene. CDR3 size: 13 residues.

On this clone: Mouse gene names and germline throughout. The read terminates 4 residues before the CDR3 end, so the remaining end is supplied by the germline J gene. The chain is built from TRBV13-2 and TRBJ2-3, with 8 bases that match TRBD2. With V trimmed by 0 bases and J by 0 bases, 3 bases remained unmatched. This CDR3 comprises 16 residues. CDR1 is NNHNN, CDR2 SYGAGS, per germline (reference sequence). The CDR3 bases that were read are TGTGCCAGCGGTGATGTACTGGGGGCTAGTGCAGAA. Translation: CASGDVLGASAE. The entire CDR3 sequence reads CASGDVLGASAETLYF.

About this clone itself: Mouse germline and gene names are used. Read sequence stops 4 residues before the CDR3 end, and the germline J gene provides the missing end. The rearrangement joins TRBV14 to TRBJ2-5, with a weak D call TRBD2 (6 bases). The CDR3 totals 14 residues. Trimming removed 5 bases from V and 2 bases from J, with 12 bases in between. CDR1 SGHDT and CDR2 FRDEAV come from the germline V gene. The sequenced CDR3 bases are TGTGCCAGCAGCCCCCACTGGGTCCAAGAC. Its protein is CASSPHWVQD. The whole CDR3 is CASSPHWVQDTQYF.

A note on this clone: Gene names are mouse gene names. The CDR3 is cut off 4 residues early in the read; its end comes from the germline J gene. The rearrangement uses TRBV2 and TRBJ2-4; the match to TRBD1 covers 7 bases. With 2 bases clipped from V and 2 bases from J, the junction kept 1 base outside the gene matches. CDR1 LGHNA and CDR2 YSYQKL come from the germline V gene. This CDR3 spans 14 amino acids. The CDR3 protein is CASSQTGVQNTLYF. CDR3 bases read: TGTGCCAGCAGCCAAACAGGGGTTCAAAAC. Using reference TRBV2 and TRBJ2-4 for the parts outside the CDR3, the full variable domain is DPKIIQKPKYLVAVTGSEKILICEQYLGHNAMYWYRQSAKKPLEFMFSYSYQKLMDNQTASSRFQPQSSKKNHLDLQITALKPDDSATYFCASSQTGVQNTLYFGAGTRLSVL.

Turning to this clone: Gene names are mouse gene names. The read stops 4 residues short of the end of the CDR3; the missing end is completed from the germline J gene. The chain is built from TRBV31 and TRBJ2-5, with 11 bases fitting TRBD2. The CDR3 consists of 16 residues. Germline lookup yields CDR1 GKSSPN and CDR2 SITVG. The CDR3 sequence is CAWSLGNWGGGDTQYF. CDR3 DNA, as far as it was read: TGTGCCTGGAGTCTAGGGAACTGGGGGGGCGGAGAC.

This clone has more than one count but fewer than ten. Gene names and germline refer to mouse. The CDR3 end falls 4 residues outside the read, so it is completed with the germline J gene. The rearrangement joins TRBV13-3 to TRBJ2-2, with D maybe TRBD1 (7 bases). The CDR3 spans 15 residues. The germline gives CDR1 NNHDY, CDR2 SYVADS. V lost 2 bases and J 4 bases, leaving 12 bases between the germline ends. The sequenced part of the CDR3 DNA is TGTGCCAGCAGTGAAGGAGGGGGCCTCACCGGG. Protein product: CASSEGGGLTG. The full CDR3 sequence reads CASSEGGGLTGQLYF.

On this clone itself: Mouse gene names apply. The read finishes 4 residues shy of the CDR3 end, and the germline J gene is used to complete it. The rearrangement joins TRBV1 to TRBJ1-1; 8 bases are a match to TRBD1. Germline lookup yields CDR1 NSQYPW and CDR2 LRSPGD (reference sequence). The CDR3 has 15 residues. The sequenced part of the CDR3 DNA is TGCACCTGCAGTGCAGATCTAGGACAGGGAGTA. It encodes CTCSADLGQGV. The CDR3, in full, reads CTCSADLGQGVEVFF.

For this clone: The listed genes are named as in mouse. The CDR3 goes on 4 residues after the read ends, and that part is filled in from the germline J gene. J is TRBJ2-2 and V is TRBV19, with TRBD1 matching 12 bases. In germline, CDR1 is FNHDT, CDR2 SITEND (reference sequence). This CDR3 comprises 17 residues. J lost 2 bases, V lost 4 bases, and 6 bases had no gene match. The CDR3 reads CASSPEGQGANTGQLYF. The CDR3 bases that were read are TGTGCCAGCAGTCCCGAGGGACAGGGGGCTAACACCGGG.

Turning to this clone: The listed genes are named as in mouse. The CDR3 goes on 4 residues after the read ends, and that part is filled in from the germline J gene. The chain uses TRBV1 and TRBJ1-1, with TRBD1 as a possible D gene (5 bases). V gave up 3 bases and J gave up 3 bases, with 11 bases separating them. Looked up from germline, CDR1 is NSQYPW and CDR2 is LRSPGD (reference sequence). The CDR3 is 14 amino acids. The part of the CDR3 DNA that was read is TGCACCTGCAGTGCGCCAGGGTTGTACACA. Protein product: CTCSAPGLYT. The full CDR3 sequence reads CTCSAPGLYTEVFF.

As for this clone: Germline and genes: mouse. The read terminates 4 residues ahead of where the CDR3 ends, so the germline J gene completes it. The V call is TRBV5, the J call TRBJ2-1; 9 positions agree with TRBD2. Germline values: CDR1 LGHNA, CDR2 YNLKQL (reference sequence). The V gene end was trimmed by 4 bases and the J gene end by 3 bases; junction bases not matched to a gene: 7. The CDR3 has 16 amino acids. The CDR3 loop is CASSPRDWESYAEQFF. The CDR3 DNA, read in part, is TGTGCCAGCAGCCCCCGGGACTGGGAAAGCTATGCT.

A remark on this clone: Germline and genes: mouse. The sequence runs out 4 residues before the end of the CDR3; the remainder is reconstructed from the germline J gene. The chain links TRBV13-1 to TRBJ1-2, with a tentative D call TRBD1 (5 bases). This CDR3 spans 11 amino acids. CDR1 is NSHNY and CDR2 is SYGAGN in the germline V gene. CDR3 loop: CASTSGPDYTF. The sequenced CDR3 bases are TGTGCCAGCACCTCAGGGCCC.

A remark on this clone: All gene names here are mouse names. The CDR3 loop reads CASSELSGGRPEVFF. The part of the CDR3 DNA that was read is TGTGCCAGCAGTGAATTAAGTGGGGGGCGCCCA. The chain has TRBV13-1 and TRBJ1-1; D is possibly TRBD1 (6 bases). The missing CDR3 end, 4 residues past where the read stops, is filled in from the germline J gene. Germline V CDR1 and CDR2: NSHNY, SYGAGN. The CDR3 has 15 residues.